The 12 T cell receptor beta chains presented below share a single source sample, sequenced in a study of blood T cell repertoires in COVID-19. Sequencing was performed with immunoSEQ multiplex PCR; in TCRdb, only in-frame clones are kept and a portion is missing. The sample lists hundreds of thousands of clones; approximately 85% were seen once. Sequenced material: peripheral blood. The origin of the receptors is a man between 45 and 60 years old with COVID-19, enrolled during active disease.

The chain recombines TRBV23-1 with TRBJ2-7; 7 nucleotides line up with TRBD1. TRBV23-1 is known as an ORF, though its function is uncertain. V lost 9 bases to trimming and J lost 1 base; unmatched junction nucleotides: 12. There are 15 residues in the CDR3. CDR3 nucleotides: TGCGCCAGTGGAAGGGACAGCTCGAATTCCTACGAGCAGTACTTC. It specifies CASGRDSSNSYEQYF.

This chain joins TRBV6-2 or TRBV6-3 and TRBJ2-5; D may be TRBD2 (6 bases). CDR1 is MNHEY and CDR2 is SVGEGT in the germline V gene. V shed 6 bases and J shed 1 base, with 12 bases lying between them. The CDR3 consists of 14 residues. The CDR3 region has the DNA TGTGCCAGCAGCCAGGGACTGCCCCAAGAGACCCAGTACTTC. Translating gives CASSQGLPQETQYF.

The genes are TRBV9 and TRBJ1-2; 7 bases agree with TRBD1. The V gene end was trimmed by 0 bases and the J gene end by 7 bases; junction bases not matched to a gene: 18. Germline V gene data show CDR1 as SGDLS and CDR2 as YYNGEE. The CDR3 length is 18 residues. As DNA, the CDR3 is TGTGCCAGCAGCGTAGCTAAATCGGGGGAAGGGGGCCGGTGTGGCTACACCTTC. Residues: CASSVAKSGEGGRCGYTF.

This clone was detected only once. This chain connects TRBV6-2 or TRBV6-3 to TRBJ1-5; D unclear. The CDR3 contains 15 residues. Per the germline V gene, CDR1 is MNHEY and CDR2 is SVGEGT. V lost 2 bases, J lost 0 bases, and 8 bases lay in between. The CDR3 nucleotides are TGTGCCAGCAGTTACGGTGGGCATAGCAATCAGCCCCAGCATTTT. Protein product: CASSYGGHSNQPQHF.

This chain joins TRBV5-1 and TRBJ2-7; D may be TRBD2 (5 bases). Trimming shortened V by 5 bases and J by 3 bases, and 15 bases separated the two germline ends. The germline gives CDR1 SGHRS, CDR2 YFSETQ. The CDR3 totals 14 residues. CDR3 region: CASSLNDGGYEQYF. The CDR3 DNA follows: TGCGCCAGCAGTCTCAACGACGGAGGCTACGAGCAGTACTTC.

V gene TRBV10-2 combines with J gene TRBJ1-1, with 7 positions matching TRBD1. The ends lost 2 bases at V and 4 bases at J; junction bases unmatched: 4. CDR3 size: 14 residues. Germline V CDR1 and CDR2: WSHSY, SAAADI. CDR3 in amino acids: CASSERGLGTEAFF. The CDR3 nucleotides read TGCGCCAGCAGTGAGAGGGGGCTCGGCACTGAAGCTTTCTTT.

This clone appeared once. CDR3 sequence reads: CASSLSGFDTQYF. DNA of the CDR3: TGTGCCAGCAGCTTATCAGGGTTCGATACGCAGTATTTT. The chain couples TRBV7-6 to TRBJ2-3, with a tentative D call TRBD1 (5 bases). With 2 bases removed from V and 6 bases from J, the gap between germline ends came to 9 bases. CDR1 and CDR2 (germline): SGHVS, FNYEAQ. The CDR3 is made up of 13 amino acids.

The chain has TRBV4-1 and TRBJ2-7; D possibly corresponds to TRBD1 (7 bases). CDR3 length equals 15 residues. Germline V CDR1 and CDR2: MGHRA, YSYEKL. Deletions cut 4 bases from V and 3 bases from J, with 16 bases between. The CDR3: CASSPSDREDYEQYF. Here the CDR3 DNA reads TGCGCCAGCAGCCCATCAGACAGGGAGGACTACGAGCAGTACTTC.

The chain links TRBV4-1 to TRBJ1-1; D is perhaps TRBD1 (5 bases). The V end lost 0 bases, the J end lost 4 bases, and 9 bases lay between the germline ends. This CDR3 is built from 14 residues. CDR1 is MGHRA and CDR2 is YSYEKL in the germline V gene. Here the CDR3 reads CASSQERGFTEAFF. The CDR3 nucleotides read TGCGCCAGCAGCCAAGAAAGGGGCTTCACTGAAGCTTTCTTT.

The rearrangement uses TRBV6-5 and TRBJ2-7; 12 bases are a match to TRBD1. Trimming took 6 bases from V and 3 from J; bases not matched to a gene: 6. The V gene's germline CDR1 is MNHEY and CDR2 SVGAGI. The CDR3 has 15 residues. CDR3 loop: CASSSGQGAFYEQYF. The CDR3 DNA reads as TGTGCCAGCAGCTCGGGACAGGGGGCGTTCTACGAGCAGTACTTC.

The gene calls are TRBV4-1 and TRBJ2-2, with 12 bases aligning to TRBD2. Germline V gene lookup returns CDR1 MGHRA and CDR2 YSYEKL. CDR3 length: 15 amino acids. The ends lost 7 bases at V and 4 bases at J; junction bases unmatched: 4. The CDR3 loop reads CASKLAGGTTGELFF. The CDR3 DNA is TGCGCCAGCAAACTAGCGGGGGGCACCACCGGGGAGCTGTTTTTT.

The CDR3 here is CASSIARTGLAKNIQYF. In nucleotides, the CDR3 is TGTGCCAGTAGTATAGCCCGGACAGGACTAGCCAAAAACATTCAGTACTTC. The V call is TRBV19, the J call TRBJ2-4; 7 nucleotides align to TRBD1. Germline loops: CDR1 LNHDA, CDR2 SQIVND (reference sequence). The CDR3 is 17 residues long. V was pared by 1 base and J by 0 bases, with 6 bases of the junction left unmatched.